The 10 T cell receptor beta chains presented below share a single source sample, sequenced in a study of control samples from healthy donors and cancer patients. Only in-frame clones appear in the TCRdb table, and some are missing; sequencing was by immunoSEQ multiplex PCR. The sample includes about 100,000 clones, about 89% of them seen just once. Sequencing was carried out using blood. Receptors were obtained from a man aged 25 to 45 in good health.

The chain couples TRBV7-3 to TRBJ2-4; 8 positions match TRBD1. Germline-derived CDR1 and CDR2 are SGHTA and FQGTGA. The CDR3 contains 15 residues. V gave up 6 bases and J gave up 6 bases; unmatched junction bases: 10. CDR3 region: CASSLFQGAGNIQYF. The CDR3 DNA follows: TGTGCCAGCAGTTTATTTCAGGGGGCGGGAAACATTCAGTACTTC.

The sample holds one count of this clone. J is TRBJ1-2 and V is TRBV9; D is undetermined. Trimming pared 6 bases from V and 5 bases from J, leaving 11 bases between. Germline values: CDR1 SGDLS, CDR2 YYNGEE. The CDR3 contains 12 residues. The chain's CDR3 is CASNDGLYGYTF. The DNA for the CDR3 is TGTGCCAGCAACGATGGGTTATATGGCTACACCTTC.

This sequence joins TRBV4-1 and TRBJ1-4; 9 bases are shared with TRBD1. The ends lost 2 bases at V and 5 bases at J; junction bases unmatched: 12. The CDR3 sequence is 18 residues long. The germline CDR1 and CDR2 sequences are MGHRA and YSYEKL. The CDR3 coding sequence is TGCGCCAGCAGCCAAAGACCGGGACAGGGCCCAATAAATGAAAAACTGTTTTTT. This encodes CASSQRPGQGPINEKLFF.

CDR3 DNA sequence: TGTGCCAGCAGTACCTTAAGCTCCTACAATGAGCAGTTCTTC. Amino acid sequence: CASSTLSSYNEQFF. The V and J genes are TRBV5-4 and TRBJ2-1; D gene unclear. Germline CDR1 reads SGHNT; CDR2 reads YYREEE (reference sequence). Trimming cost V 5 bases and J 0 bases, with 9 bases left between them. The CDR3 is 14 residues long.

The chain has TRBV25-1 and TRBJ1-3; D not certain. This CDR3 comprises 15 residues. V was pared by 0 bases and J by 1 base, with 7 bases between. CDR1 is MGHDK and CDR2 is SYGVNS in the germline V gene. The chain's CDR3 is CASSEYPHSGNTIYF. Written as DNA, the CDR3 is TGTGCCAGCAGTGAATATCCGCATTCTGGAAACACCATATATTTT.

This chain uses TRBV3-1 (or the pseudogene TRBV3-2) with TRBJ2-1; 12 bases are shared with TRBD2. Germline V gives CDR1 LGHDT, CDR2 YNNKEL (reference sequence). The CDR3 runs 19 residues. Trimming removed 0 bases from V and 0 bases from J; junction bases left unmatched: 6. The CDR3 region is CASSQEWLAGGSSYNEQFF. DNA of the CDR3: TGTGCCAGCAGCCAAGAGTGGCTAGCGGGAGGGAGCTCCTACAATGAGCAGTTCTTC.

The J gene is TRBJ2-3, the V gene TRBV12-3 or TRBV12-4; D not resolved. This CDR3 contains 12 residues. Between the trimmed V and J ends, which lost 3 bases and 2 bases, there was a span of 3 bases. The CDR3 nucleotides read TGTGCCAGCAGTTTCGTCACAGATACGCAGTATTTT. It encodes CASSFVTDTQYF.

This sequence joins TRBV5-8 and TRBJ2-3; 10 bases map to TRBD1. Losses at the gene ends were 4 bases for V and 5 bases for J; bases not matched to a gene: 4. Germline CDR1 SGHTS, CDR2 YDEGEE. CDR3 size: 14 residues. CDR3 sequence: CASSGDRGLDTQYF. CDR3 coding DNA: TGTGCCAGCAGCGGGGACAGGGGATTAGATACGCAGTATTTT.

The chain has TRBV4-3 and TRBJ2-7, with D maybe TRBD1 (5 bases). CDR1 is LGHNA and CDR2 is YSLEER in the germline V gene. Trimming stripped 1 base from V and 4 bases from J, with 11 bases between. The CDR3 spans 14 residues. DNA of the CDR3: TGCGCCAGCAGCCAAGTAGCAGGGTCTTACGAGCAGTACTTC. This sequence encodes CASSQVAGSYEQYF.

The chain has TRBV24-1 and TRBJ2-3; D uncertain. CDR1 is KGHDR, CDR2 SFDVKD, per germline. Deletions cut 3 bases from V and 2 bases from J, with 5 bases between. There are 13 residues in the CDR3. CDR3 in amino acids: CATSDPNTDTQYF. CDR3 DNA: TGTGCCACCAGTGATCCCAACACAGATACGCAGTATTTT.